This TCR beta chain appears in the sequencing data of a study of cytomegalovirus exposure and HLA in healthy donors. The primer mix had 60 Vbeta and 13 Jbeta primers. Measured with immunoSEQ multiplex PCR; TCRdb has only the in-frame clones, and not every one. The table has fewer than 90,000 clones, around 75% seen once; the top ten hold about 14%. Study-wide results and limits: Cytomegalovirus-associated status was assigned to 150 to 200 TCR beta chains.

A remark on this clone: Antigen unknown.

Sequences were obtained from PBMCs. The receptor's source is a woman aged 40 to 55 in good health and CMV-seropositive.

CDR3 coding DNA: TGCGCCAGCAGCGAAGTCGTGACAGGGTCTGGGGCCAACGTCCTGACTTTC. Translating gives CASSEVVTGSGANVLTF. This chain joins TRBV5-1 and TRBJ2-6, with 7 bases aligning to TRBD1. The CDR3 extends over 17 amino acids. After removal of 4 bases from V and 1 base from J, the junction contained 8 bases not matched to a gene. Germline CDR1 SGHRS, CDR2 YFSETQ.